The clone carrying this T cell receptor (beta chain) was seen only a few times. Other nucleotide sequences from this sample produce the same CDR3. Trimming took off 0 bases at V and 2 bases at J, with 9 bases between the two ends. CDR3 length: 15 amino acids. CDR1 is SGDLS, CDR2 YYNGEE, per germline. The entry originates in a study of blood T cell repertoires in COVID-19. At the level of the study: Sources were T cells, B-cell-depleted T cells, or PBMCs; the material itself was cDNA or gDNA.

Clones were read by immunoSEQ multiplex PCR, and TCRdb kept only the in-frame ones, dropping some. The sample includes approximately 170,000 clones, about 91% of them seen just once. Individuals drawn from 24 US areas were about 18 to 100 years old. Participants had their cohort set by participant-reported clinical history. Material: PBMCs or T cells enriched from blood (not recorded which). This clonotype originated in a young woman who had recovered from COVID-19. This chain uses TRBV9 with TRBJ2-1; no definite D call. The CDR3 protein is CASSVEVAAYNEQFF. As DNA, the CDR3 is TGTGCCAGCAGCGTAGAGGTCGCGGCCTACAATGAGCAGTTCTTC.